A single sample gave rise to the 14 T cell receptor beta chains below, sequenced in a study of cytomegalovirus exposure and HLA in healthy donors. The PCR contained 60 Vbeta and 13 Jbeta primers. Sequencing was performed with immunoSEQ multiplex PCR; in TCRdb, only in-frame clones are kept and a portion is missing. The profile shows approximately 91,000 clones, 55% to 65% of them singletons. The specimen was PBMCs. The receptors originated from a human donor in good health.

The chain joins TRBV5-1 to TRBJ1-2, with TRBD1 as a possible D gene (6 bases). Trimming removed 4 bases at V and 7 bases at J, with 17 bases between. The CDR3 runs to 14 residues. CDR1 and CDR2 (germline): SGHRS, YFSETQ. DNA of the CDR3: TGCGCCAGCAGCCCAGACAGGAGTCGGGGTGGCTACACCTTC. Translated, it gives CASSPDRSRGGYTF.

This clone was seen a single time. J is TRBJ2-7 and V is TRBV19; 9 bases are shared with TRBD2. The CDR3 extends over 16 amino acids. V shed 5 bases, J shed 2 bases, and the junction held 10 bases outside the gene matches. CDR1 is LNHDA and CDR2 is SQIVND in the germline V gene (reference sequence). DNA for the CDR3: TGTGCCAGTAGTCCAGCGGGGGGCCCGACCGCCTACGAGCAGTACTTC. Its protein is CASSPAGGPTAYEQYF.

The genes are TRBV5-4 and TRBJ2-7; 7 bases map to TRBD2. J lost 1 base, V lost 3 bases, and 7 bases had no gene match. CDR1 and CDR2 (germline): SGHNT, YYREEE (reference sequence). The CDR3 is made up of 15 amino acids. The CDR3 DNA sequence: TGTGCCAGCAGCTGGTCGGGTAGCGGGTCCTACGAGCAGTACTTC. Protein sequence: CASSWSGSGSYEQYF.

The CDR3: CASIKDRGLGNTQYF. The CDR3 DNA follows: TGTGCCAGCATCAAGGACAGGGGGTTGGGAAATACGCAGTATTTT. The chain uses TRBV27 and TRBJ2-3; 10 bases are a match to TRBD1. Trimming removed 7 bases from V and 7 bases from J; junction bases left unmatched: 11. CDR1 and CDR2 from the germline V gene are MNHEY and SMNVEV (reference sequence). There are 15 residues in the CDR3.

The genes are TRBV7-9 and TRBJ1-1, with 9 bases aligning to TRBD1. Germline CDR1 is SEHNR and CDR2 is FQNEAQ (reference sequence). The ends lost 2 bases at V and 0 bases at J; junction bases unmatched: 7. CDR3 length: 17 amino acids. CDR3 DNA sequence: TGTGCCAGCAGCTTAACCGGGACAGGGCTCATGAACACTGAAGCTTTCTTT. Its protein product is CASSLTGTGLMNTEAFF.

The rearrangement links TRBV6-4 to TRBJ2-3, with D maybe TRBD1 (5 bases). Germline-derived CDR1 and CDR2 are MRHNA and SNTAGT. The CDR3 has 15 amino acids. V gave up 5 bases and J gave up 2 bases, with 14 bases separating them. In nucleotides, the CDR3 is TGTGCCAGCAGTCCAGGGTATCGGAACACAGATACGCAGTATTTT. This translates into CASSPGYRNTDTQYF.

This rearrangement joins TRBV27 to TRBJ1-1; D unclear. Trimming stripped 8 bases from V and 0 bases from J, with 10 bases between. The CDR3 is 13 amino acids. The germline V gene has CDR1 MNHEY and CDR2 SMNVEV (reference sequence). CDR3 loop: CASGRGMNTEAFF. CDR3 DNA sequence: TGTGCCAGCGGTAGAGGGATGAACACTGAAGCTTTCTTT.

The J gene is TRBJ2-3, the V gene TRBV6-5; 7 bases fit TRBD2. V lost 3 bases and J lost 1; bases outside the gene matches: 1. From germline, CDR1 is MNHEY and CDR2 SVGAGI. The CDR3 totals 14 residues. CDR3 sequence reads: CASSYREGTDTQYF. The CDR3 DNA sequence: TGTGCCAGCAGTTATCGGGAGGGCACAGATACGCAGTATTTT.

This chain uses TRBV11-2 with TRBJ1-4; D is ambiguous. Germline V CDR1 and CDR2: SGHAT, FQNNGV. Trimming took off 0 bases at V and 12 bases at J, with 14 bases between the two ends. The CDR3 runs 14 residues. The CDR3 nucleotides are TGTGCCAGCAGCTTAGATCGGGTGGCGAAGGAACTGTTTTTT. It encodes CASSLDRVAKELFF.

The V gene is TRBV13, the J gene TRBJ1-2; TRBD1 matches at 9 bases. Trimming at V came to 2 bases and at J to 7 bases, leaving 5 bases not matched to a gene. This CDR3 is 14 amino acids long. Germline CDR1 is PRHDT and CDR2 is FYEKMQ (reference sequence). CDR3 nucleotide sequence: TGTGCCAGCAGCTTAAACAGGGGGCCAGGTGGCTACACCTTC. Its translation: CASSLNRGPGGYTF.

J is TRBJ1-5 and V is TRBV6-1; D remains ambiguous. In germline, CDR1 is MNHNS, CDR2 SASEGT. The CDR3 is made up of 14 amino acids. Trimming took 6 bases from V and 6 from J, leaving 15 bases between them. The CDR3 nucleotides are TGTGCCAGCAGCCGGACTGTGCCGATTCAGCCCCAGCATTTT. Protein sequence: CASSRTVPIQPQHF.

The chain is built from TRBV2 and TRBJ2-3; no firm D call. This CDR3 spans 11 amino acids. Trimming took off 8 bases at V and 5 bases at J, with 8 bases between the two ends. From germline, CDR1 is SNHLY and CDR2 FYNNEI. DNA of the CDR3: TGTGCCAGCCGTACAAGAGATACGCAGTATTTT. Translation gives CASRTRDTQYF.

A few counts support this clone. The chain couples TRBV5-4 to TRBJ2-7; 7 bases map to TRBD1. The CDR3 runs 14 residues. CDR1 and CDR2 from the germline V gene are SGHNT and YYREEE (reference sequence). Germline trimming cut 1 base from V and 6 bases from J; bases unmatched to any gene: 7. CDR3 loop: CASSLLGTDPEQYF. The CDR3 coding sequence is TGTGCCAGCAGCTTGCTAGGGACAGATCCCGAGCAGTACTTC. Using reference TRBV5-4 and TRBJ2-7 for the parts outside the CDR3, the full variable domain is ETGVTQSPTHLIKTRGQQVTLRCSSQSGHNTVSWYQQALGQGPQFIFQYYREEENGRGNFPPRFSGLQFPNYSSELNVNALELDDSALYLCASSLLGTDPEQYFGPGTRLTVT.

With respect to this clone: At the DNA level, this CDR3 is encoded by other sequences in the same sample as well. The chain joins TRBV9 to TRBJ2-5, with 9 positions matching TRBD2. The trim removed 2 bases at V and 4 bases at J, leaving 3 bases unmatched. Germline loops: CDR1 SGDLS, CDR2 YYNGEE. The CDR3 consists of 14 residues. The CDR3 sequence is CASSVSGGGETQYF. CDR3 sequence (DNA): TGTGCCAGCAGCGTTAGCGGGGGTGGAGAGACCCAGTACTTC.